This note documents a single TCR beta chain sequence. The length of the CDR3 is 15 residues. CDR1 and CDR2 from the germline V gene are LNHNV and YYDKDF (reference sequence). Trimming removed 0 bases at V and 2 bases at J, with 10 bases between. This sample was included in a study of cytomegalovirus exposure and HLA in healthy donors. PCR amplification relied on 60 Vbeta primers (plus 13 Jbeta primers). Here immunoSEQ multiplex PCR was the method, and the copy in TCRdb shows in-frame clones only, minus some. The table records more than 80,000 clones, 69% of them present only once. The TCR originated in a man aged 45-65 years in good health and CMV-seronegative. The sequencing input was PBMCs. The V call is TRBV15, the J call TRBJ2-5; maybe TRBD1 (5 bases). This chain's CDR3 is CATSRDGQGQETQYF. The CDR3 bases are TGTGCCACCAGCAGAGATGGTCAGGGTCAAGAGACCCAGTACTTC.